This T cell receptor (beta chain) was recorded in a study of shared clonotypes between healthy human individuals. Findings and caveats of the study: Non-shared clonotypes were found to have lower generation probabilities than the clonotypes that were shared by all four of the sorted-subset donors. Though the depth was large, rarefaction showed that sorted-subset sequencing was incomplete. Sharing of clonotypes among donors was expected to vary with sequencing depth.

The germline CDR1 and CDR2 sequences are ENHRY and SYGVKD. With 6 bases removed from V and 4 bases from J, the gap between germline ends came to 15 bases. The CDR3 loop spans 14 amino acids. Using immunoSEQ multiplex PCR, the repertoire was profiled, and TCRdb retains in-frame clones only, with some absent. The repertoire has under 2,500,000 clones, around 95% of them found once; the top ten carry around 0.13%. The investigators split CD4+ cells into a CD45RA+ naive subset and a CD45RA-negative memory subset. As to this clone: The antigen remains undetermined.

Sequencing was carried out using naive CD4+ T cells sorted from blood. Subset denoted: CD45RA+ positively selected. The source of this sequence is a man younger than 35 in good health. This chain joins TRBV10-3 and TRBJ2-5; the D is unclear. The CDR3 DNA sequence: TGTGCCATCAGCGGACGGGCGGTGGGAGAGACCCAGTACTTC. It translates to CAISGRAVGETQYF.